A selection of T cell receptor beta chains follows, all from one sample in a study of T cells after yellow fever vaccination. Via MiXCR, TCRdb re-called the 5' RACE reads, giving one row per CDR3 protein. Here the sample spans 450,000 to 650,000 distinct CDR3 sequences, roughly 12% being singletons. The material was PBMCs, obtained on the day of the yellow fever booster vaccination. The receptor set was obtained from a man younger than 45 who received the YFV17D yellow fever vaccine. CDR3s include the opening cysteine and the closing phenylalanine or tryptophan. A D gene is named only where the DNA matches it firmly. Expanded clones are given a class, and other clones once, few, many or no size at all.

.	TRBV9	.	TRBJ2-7	CASSWAASSYEQYF	TGTGCCAGCAGTTGGGCAGCTAGCTCCTACGAGCAGTACTTC
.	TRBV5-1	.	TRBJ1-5	CASSADGMNQPQHF	TGCGCCAGCAGTGCCGACGGGATGAATCAGCCCCAGCATTTT
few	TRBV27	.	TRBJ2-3	CASSLSLVRGNTQYF	TGTGCCAGCAGTTTATCCCTAGTTCGAGGGAATACGCAGTATTTT
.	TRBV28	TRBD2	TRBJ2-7	CASSPQTSGSWYEQYF	TGTGCCAGCAGTCCCCAAACTAGCGGGAGTTGGTACGAGCAGTACTTC
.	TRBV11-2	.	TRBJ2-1	CASSLAPTSFEQFF	TGTGCCAGCAGCTTAGCCCCAACTTCGTTTGAGCAGTTCTTC
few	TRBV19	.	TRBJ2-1	CASRNNGAYNEQFF	TGTGCCAGTCGTAATAACGGGGCCTACAATGAGCAGTTCTTC
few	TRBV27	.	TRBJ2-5	CASSPRTTGETQYF	TGTGCCAGCAGCCCGAGGACCACCGGAGAGACCCAGTACTTC
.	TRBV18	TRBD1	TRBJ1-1	CASSPPGANRGPEAFF	TGTGCCAGCTCACCACCGGGGGCAAACAGGGGACCTGAAGCTTTCTTT
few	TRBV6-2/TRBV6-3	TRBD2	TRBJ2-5	CASSYSTGLAGGQTQYF	TGTGCCAGCAGTTACTCTACCGGACTAGCGGGAGGTCAGACCCAGTACTTC
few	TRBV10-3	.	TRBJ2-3	CAIRKQGGTDTQYF	TGTGCCATCAGGAAGCAAGGAGGCACAGATACGCAGTATTTT
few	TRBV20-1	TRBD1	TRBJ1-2	CSARGETGVSGYTF	TGCAGTGCTAGGGGTGAGACAGGGGTGTCAGGCTACACCTTC
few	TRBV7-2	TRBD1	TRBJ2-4	CASGSTGMGNIQYF	TGTGCCAGCGGCTCGACAGGGATGGGAAACATTCAGTACTTC
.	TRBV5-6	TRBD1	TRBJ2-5	CASSPRGTGRQETQYF	TGTGCCAGCAGCCCGCGAGGGACAGGTCGTCAAGAGACCCAGTACTTC
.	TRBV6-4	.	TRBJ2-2	CASSDSFTGELFF	TGTGCCAGCAGTGACTCGTTTACTGGGGAGCTGTTTTTT
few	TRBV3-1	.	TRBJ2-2	CASSLTGGYGELFF	TGTGCCAGCAGTCTAACTGGGGGATACGGGGAGCTGTTTTTT
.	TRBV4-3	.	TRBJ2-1	CASSQENGAASIFNEQFF	TGCGCCAGCAGCCAGGAAAACGGCGCCGCTTCAATTTTCAATGAGCAGTTCTTC
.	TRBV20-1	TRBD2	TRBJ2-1	CSAPRSGSSYNEQFF	TGCAGTGCGCCCCGTAGCGGGAGCTCCTACAATGAGCAGTTCTTC
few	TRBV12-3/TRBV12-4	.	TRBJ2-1	CASSPRARLEQFF	TGTGCCAGCAGCCCGAGGGCACGGCTTGAGCAGTTCTTC
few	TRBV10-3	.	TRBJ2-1	CAISETYNEQFF	TGTGCCATCAGCGAAACCTACAATGAGCAGTTCTTC
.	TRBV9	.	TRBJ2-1	CASSPRVGQGGEQFF	TGTGCCAGCAGCCCCCGAGTGGGCCAGGGGGGTGAGCAGTTCTTC
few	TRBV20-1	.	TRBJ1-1	CSASSWPKNTEAFF	TGCAGTGCTAGCTCATGGCCAAAGAACACTGAAGCTTTCTTT
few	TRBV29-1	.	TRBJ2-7	CSVGPRNEQYF	TGCAGCGTGGGGCCGCGGAACGAGCAGTACTTC
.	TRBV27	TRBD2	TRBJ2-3	CASTSWGTSVADTQYF	TGTGCCAGCACCTCGTGGGGGACTAGCGTAGCAGATACGCAGTATTTT
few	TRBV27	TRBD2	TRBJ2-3	CASRLAGGNTDTQYF	TGTGCCAGCAGACTAGCGGGAGGAAACACAGATACGCAGTATTTT
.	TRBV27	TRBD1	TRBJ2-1	CASKWTGAGGYNEQFF	TGTGCCAGCAAATGGACAGGGGCCGGGGGGTACAATGAGCAGTTCTTC
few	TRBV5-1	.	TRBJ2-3	CASKSTGRDTDTQYF	TGCGCCAGCAAGAGCACCGGGCGCGACACAGATACGCAGTATTTT
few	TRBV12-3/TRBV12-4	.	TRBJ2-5	CASSSERSRPGETQYF	TGTGCCAGCAGTTCCGAGCGGAGCCGACCCGGAGAGACCCAGTACTTC
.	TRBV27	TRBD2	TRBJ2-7	CASKIRGLASREQYF	TGTGCCAGCAAGATTCGGGGACTAGCATCTCGCGAGCAGTACTTC
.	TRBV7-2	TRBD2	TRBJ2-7	CASSRTSGPSREQYF	TGTGCCAGCAGCCGCACTAGCGGGCCATCTCGCGAGCAGTACTTC
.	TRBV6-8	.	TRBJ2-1	CASNRSGRRGEQFF	TGTGCCAGCAACCGCTCGGGCCGACGAGGGGAGCAGTTCTTC
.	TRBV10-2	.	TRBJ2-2	CASRAQTGELFF	TGCGCCAGCAGAGCTCAGACCGGGGAGCTGTTTTTT
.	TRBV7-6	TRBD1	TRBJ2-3	CASRHRQGTDTQYF	TGTGCCAGCAGGCATCGACAGGGGACAGATACGCAGTATTTT
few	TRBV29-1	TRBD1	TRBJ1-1	CSATGIAFF	TGCAGCGCGACAGGGATAGCTTTCTTT
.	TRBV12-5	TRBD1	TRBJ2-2	CASGLAGTARVFGELFF	TGTGCTAGTGGTTTGGCTGGGACAGCCCGCGTTTTCGGGGAGCTGTTTTTT
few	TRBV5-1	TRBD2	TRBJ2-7	CASSLAGAGGTYEQYF	TGCGCCAGCAGCTTGGCCGGGGCGGGAGGTACCTACGAGCAGTACTTC
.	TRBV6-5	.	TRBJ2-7	CASSYLGAEQYF	TGTGCCAGCAGTTACTTAGGCGCCGAGCAGTACTTC
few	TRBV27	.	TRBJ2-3	CASSLLEGQARRTQYF	TGTGCCAGCAGTTTGCTCGAAGGCCAAGCCAGGCGAACGCAGTATTTT
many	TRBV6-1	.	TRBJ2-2	CASSWQFTGELFF	TGTGCCAGCAGCTGGCAGTTCACCGGGGAGCTGTTTTTT
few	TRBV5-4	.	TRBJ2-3	CASSPRTAGTDTQYF	TGTGCCAGCAGCCCACGGACGGCGGGCACAGATACGCAGTATTTT
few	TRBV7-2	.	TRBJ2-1	CASSPVGAGGNEQFF	TGTGCCAGCAGCCCCGTAGGGGCCGGAGGGAATGAGCAGTTCTTC
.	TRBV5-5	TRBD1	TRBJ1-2	CASSSTGDYGYTF	TGTGCCAGCAGCTCAACAGGGGACTATGGCTACACCTTC
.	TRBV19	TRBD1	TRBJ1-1	CASSVAGTGLTEAFF	TGTGCCAGTAGTGTCGCCGGGACAGGGCTGACTGAAGCTTTCTTT
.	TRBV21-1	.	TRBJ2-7	CASSKSPTSYEQYF	TGTGCCAGCAGCAAAAGTCCAACCTCCTACGAGCAGTACTTC
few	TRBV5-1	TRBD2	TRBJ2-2	CASSLVAGGPTGELFF	TGCGCCAGCAGCTTGGTAGCGGGAGGGCCCACCGGGGAGCTGTTTTTT